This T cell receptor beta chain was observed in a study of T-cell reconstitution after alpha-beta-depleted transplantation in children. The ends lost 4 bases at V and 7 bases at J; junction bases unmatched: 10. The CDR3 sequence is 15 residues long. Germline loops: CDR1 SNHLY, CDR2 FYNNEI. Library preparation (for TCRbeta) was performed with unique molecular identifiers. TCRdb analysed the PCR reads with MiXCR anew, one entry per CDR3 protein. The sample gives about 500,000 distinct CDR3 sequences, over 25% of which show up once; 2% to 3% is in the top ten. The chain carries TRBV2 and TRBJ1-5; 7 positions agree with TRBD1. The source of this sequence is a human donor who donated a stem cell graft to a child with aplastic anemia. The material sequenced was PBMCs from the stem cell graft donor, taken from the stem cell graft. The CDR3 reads CASSAAGGWVQPQHF. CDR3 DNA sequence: TGTGCCAGCAGTGCGGCAGGGGGTTGGGTACAGCCCCAGCATTTT.